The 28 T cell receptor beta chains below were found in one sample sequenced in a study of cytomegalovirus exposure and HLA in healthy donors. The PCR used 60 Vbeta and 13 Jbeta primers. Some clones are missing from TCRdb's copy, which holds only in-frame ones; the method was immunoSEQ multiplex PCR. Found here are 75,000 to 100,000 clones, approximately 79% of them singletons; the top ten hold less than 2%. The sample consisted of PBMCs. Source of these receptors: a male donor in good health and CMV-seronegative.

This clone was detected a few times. Here the CDR3 reads CASSPRTGARGAFF. The DNA for the CDR3 is TGTGCCAGCAGTCCGCGGACAGGCGCACGAGGAGCTTTCTTT. The V call is TRBV6-5, the J call TRBJ1-1; 7 bases fit TRBD1. Trimming at V came to 5 bases and at J to 10 bases, leaving 13 bases not matched to a gene. Germline lookup yields CDR1 MNHEY and CDR2 SVGAGI. This CDR3 contains 14 residues.

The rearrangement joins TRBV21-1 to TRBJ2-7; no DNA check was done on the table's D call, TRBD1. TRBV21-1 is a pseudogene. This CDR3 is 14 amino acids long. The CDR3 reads CASPARGSSYEQYF. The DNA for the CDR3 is TGTGCCAGCCCGGCGAGGGGGAGCTCCTACGAGCAGTACTTC.

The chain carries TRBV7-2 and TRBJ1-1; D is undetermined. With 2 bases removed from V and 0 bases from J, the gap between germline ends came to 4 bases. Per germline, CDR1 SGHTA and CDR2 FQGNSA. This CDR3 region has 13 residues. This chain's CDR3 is CASSLIVNTEAFF. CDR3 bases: TGTGCCAGCAGCTTAATCGTGAACACTGAAGCTTTCTTT.

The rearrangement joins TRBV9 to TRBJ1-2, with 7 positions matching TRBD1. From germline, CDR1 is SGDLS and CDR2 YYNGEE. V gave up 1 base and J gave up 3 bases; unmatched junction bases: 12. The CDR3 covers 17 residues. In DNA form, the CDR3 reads TGTGCCAGCAGCGTAAACCCCACGGAAGGGGGCGACTATGGCTACACCTTC. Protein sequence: CASSVNPTEGGDYGYTF.

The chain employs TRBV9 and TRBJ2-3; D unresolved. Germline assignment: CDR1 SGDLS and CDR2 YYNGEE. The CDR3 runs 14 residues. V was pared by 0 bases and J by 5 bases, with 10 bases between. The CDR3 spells CASSVGPVGDTQYF. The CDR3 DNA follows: TGTGCCAGCAGCGTAGGTCCCGTCGGAGATACGCAGTATTTT.

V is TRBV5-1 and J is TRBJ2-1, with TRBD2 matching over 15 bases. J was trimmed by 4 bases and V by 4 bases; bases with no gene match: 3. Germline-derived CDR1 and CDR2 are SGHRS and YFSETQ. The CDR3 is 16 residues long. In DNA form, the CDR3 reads TGCGCCAGCAGCCCCGGGACTAGCGGGAGGTACAATGAGCAGTTCTTC. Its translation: CASSPGTSGRYNEQFF.

The CDR3 spells CASSMVAVSQETQYF. The CDR3 DNA is TGTGCCAGTAGTATGGTGGCGGTCTCACAAGAGACCCAGTACTTC. This rearrangement joins TRBV19 to TRBJ2-5; D gene unclear. In germline, CDR1 is LNHDA, CDR2 SQIVND (reference sequence). The CDR3 spans 15 residues. Trimming removed 3 bases at V and 2 bases at J, with 13 bases between. The complete variable domain, with remaining parts taken from reference TRBV19 and TRBJ2-5, reads DGGITQSPKYLFRKEGQNVTLSCEQNLNHDAMYWYRQDPGQGLRLIYYSQIVNDFQKGDIAEGYSVSREKKESFPLTVTSAQKNPTAFYLCASSMVAVSQETQYFGPGTRLLVL.

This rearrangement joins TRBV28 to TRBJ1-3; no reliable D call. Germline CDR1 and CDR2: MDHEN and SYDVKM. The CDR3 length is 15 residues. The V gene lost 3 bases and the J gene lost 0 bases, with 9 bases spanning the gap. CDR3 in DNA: TGTGCCAGCAGTTTGCGGAGCATCTCTGGAAACACCATATATTTT. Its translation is CASSLRSISGNTIYF.

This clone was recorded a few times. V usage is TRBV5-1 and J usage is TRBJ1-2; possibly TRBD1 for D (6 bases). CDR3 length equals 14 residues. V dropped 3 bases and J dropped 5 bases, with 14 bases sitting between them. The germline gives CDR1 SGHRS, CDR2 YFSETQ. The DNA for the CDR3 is TGCGCCAGCAGCTCCCGAGGGGGGGAGTATGGCTACACCTTC. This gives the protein CASSSRGGEYGYTF.

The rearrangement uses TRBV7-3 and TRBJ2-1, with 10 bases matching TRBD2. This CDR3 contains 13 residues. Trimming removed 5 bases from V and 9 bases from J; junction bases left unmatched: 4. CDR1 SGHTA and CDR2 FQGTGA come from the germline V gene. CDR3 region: CASSGLAGAEQFF. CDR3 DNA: TGTGCCAGCAGCGGGCTAGCGGGAGCTGAGCAGTTCTTC.

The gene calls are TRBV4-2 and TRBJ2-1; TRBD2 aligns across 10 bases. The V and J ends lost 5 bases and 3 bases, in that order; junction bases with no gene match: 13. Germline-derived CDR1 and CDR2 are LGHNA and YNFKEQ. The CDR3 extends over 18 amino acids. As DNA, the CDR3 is TGTGCCAGCAGCTCAGACCTGCTAGCGGGAGTCGGCTACAATGAGCAGTTCTTC. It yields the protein CASSSDLLAGVGYNEQFF.

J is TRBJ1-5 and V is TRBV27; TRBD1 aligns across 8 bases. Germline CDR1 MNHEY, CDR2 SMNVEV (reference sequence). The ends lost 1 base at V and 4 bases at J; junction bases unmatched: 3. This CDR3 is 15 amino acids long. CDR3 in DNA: TGTGCCAGCAGTTTATGGGGACAGGATAATCAGCCCCAGCATTTT. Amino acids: CASSLWGQDNQPQHF.

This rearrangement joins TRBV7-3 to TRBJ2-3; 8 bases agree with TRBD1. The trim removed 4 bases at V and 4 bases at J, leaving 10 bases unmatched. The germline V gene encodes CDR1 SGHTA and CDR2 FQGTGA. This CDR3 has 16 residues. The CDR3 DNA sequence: TGTGCCAGCAGCTCCTTTGACAGGGGTACCGCAGATACGCAGTATTTT. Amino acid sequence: CASSSFDRGTADTQYF.

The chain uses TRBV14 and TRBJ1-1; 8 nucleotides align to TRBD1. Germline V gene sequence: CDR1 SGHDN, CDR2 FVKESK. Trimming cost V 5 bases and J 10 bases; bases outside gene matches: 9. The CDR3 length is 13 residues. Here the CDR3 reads CASSSINTGGAFF. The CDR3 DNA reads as TGTGCCAGCAGCTCTATTAATACAGGGGGAGCTTTCTTT.

The CDR3 is CASSLDIQETQYF. DNA of the CDR3: TGCGCCAGCAGCTTAGACATCCAAGAGACCCAGTACTTC. The rearrangement links TRBV5-1 to TRBJ2-5; D remains ambiguous. Germline-derived CDR1 and CDR2 are SGHRS and YFSETQ. There are 13 residues in the CDR3. The V end lost 2 bases, the J end lost 1 base, and 6 bases lay between the germline ends.

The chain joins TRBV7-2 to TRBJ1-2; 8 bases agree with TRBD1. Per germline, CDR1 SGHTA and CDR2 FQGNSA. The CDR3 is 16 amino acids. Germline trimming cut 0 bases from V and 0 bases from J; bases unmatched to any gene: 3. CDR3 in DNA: TGTGCCAGCAGCTTAGCAGGGACAGGAGCTAACTATGGCTACACCTTC. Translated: CASSLAGTGANYGYTF.

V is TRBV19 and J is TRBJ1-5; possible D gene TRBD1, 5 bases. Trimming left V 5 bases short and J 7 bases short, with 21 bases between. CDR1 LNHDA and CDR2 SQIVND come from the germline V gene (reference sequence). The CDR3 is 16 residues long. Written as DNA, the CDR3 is TGTGCCAGTAGTCCAGACTTGGGGGGGGGTTGGCAGCCCCAGCATTTT. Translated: CASSPDLGGGWQPQHF.

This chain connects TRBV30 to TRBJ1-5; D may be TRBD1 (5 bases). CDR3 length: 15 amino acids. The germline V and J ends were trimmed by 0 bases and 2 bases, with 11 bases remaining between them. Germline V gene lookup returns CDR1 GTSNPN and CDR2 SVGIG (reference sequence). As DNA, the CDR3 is TGTGCCTGGAGTGTAGGCAGGGATGGCAATCAGCCCCAGCATTTT. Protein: CAWSVGRDGNQPQHF.

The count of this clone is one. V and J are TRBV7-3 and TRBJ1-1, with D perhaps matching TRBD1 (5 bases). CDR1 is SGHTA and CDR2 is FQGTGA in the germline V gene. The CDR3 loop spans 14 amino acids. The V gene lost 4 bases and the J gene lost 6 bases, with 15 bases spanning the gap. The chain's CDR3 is CASSSTGTVAEAFF. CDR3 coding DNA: TGTGCCAGCAGCTCCACAGGAACTGTGGCTGAAGCTTTCTTT.

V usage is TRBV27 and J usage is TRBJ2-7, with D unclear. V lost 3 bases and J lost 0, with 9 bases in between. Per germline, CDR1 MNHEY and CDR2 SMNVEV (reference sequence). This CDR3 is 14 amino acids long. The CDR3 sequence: CASSFAGFSYEQYF. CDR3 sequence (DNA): TGTGCCAGCAGTTTTGCAGGATTCTCCTACGAGCAGTACTTC.

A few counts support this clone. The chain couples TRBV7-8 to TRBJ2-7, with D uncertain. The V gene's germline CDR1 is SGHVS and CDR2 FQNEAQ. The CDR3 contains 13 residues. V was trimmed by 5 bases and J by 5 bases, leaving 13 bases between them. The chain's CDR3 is CASSNRASDEQYF. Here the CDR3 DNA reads TGTGCCAGCAGCAACAGAGCTTCCGACGAGCAGTACTTC.

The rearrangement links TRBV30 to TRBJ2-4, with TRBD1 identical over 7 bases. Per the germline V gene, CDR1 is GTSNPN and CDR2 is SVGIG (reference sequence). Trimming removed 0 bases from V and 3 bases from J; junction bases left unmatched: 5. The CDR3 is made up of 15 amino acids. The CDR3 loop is CAWSVDRVVKNIQYF. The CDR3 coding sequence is TGTGCCTGGAGTGTTGACAGGGTTGTCAAAAACATTCAGTACTTC.

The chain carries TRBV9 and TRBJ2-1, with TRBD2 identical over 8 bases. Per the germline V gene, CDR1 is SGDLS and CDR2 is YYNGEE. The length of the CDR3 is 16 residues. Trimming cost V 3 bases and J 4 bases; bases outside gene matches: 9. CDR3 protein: CASSDTGLAGYNEQFF. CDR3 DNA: TGTGCCAGCAGCGACACAGGGCTAGCGGGTTACAATGAGCAGTTCTTC.

DNA for the CDR3: TGTGCCAGCAGTGAAGCGCTGGGTCAGGGGAGAAACACCATATATTTT. As protein: CASSEALGQGRNTIYF. The chain links TRBV6-1 to TRBJ1-3; D is possibly TRBD1 (6 bases). Trimming took off 0 bases at V and 5 bases at J, with 14 bases between the two ends. This CDR3 has 16 residues. Germline assignment: CDR1 MNHNS and CDR2 SASEGT.

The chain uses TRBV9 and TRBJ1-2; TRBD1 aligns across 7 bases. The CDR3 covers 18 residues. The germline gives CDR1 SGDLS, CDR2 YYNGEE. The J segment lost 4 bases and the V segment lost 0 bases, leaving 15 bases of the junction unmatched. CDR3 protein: CASSVAGPGGPLPYGYTF. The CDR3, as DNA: TGTGCCAGCAGCGTAGCCGGGCCAGGGGGTCCTCTCCCCTATGGCTACACCTTC.

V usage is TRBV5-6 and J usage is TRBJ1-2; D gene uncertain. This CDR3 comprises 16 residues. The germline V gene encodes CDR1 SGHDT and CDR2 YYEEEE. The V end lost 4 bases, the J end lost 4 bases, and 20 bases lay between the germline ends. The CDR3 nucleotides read TGTGCCAGCAGCATAACCCACAGTGGACTCTTCTATGGCTACACCTTC. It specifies CASSITHSGLFYGYTF.

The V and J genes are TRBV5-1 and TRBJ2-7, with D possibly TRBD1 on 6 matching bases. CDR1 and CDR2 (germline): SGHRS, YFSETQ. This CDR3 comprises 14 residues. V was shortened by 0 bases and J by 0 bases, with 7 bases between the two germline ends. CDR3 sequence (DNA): TGCGCCAGCAGCTTGGGGGACACCTCCTACGAGCAGTACTTC. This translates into CASSLGDTSYEQYF.

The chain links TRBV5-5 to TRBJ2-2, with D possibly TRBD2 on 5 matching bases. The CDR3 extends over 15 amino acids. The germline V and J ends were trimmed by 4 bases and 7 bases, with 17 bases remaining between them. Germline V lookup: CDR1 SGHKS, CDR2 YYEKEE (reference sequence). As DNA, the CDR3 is TGTGCCAGCAGCGCCCTTACTAGGAGGCACGGGGAGCTGTTTTTT. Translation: CASSALTRRHGELFF. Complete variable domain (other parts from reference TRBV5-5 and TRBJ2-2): DAGVTQSPTHLIKTRGQQVTLRCSPISGHKSVSWYQQVLGQGPQFIFQYYEKEERGRGNFPDRFSARQFPNYSSELNVNALLLGDSALYLCASSALTRRHGELFFGEGSRLTVL.